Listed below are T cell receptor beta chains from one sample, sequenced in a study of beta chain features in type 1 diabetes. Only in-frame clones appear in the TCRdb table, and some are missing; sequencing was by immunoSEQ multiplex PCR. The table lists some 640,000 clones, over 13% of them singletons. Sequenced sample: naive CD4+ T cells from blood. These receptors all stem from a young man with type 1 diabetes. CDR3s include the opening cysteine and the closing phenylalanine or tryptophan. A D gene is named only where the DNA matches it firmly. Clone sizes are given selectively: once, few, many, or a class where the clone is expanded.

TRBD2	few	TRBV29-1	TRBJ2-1	CSVGLAVNEQFF	TGCAGCGTGGGACTAGCGGTCAATGAGCAGTTCTTC
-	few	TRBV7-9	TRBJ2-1	CASSLGGPGAYNEQFF	TGTGCCAGCAGCTTAGGGGGACCCGGCGCCTACAATGAGCAGTTCTTC
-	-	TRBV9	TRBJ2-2	CASSVQASTGELFF	TGTGCCAGCAGCGTCCAGGCCTCCACCGGGGAGCTGTTTTTT
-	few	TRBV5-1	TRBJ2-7	CASSSQGIYEQYF	TGCGCCAGCAGCTCTCAGGGGATCTACGAGCAGTACTTC
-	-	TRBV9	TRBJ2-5	CASSVGTGETQYF	TGTGCCAGCAGCGTAGGAACTGGGGAGACCCAGTACTTC
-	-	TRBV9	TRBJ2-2	CASSVVGGSGPGELFF	TGTGCCAGCAGCGTAGTAGGGGGTAGCGGTCCCGGGGAGCTGTTTTTT
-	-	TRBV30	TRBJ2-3	CAWILADTQYF	TGTGCCTGGATTCTGGCAGATACGCAGTATTTT
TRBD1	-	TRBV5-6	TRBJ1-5	CASSSLGTGGYQPQHF	TGTGCCAGCAGCTCCCTCGGTACAGGGGGCTATCAGCCCCAGCATTTT
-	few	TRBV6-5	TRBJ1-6	CASSYSGQGSGSPLHF	TGTGCCAGCAGTTACTCAGGACAAGGATCTGGATCACCCCTCCACTTT
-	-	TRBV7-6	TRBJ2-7	CASSLGARTAAYEQYF	TGTGCCAGCAGCTTAGGAGCTCGGACAGCCGCCTACGAGCAGTACTTC
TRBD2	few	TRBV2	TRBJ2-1	CASSEAILAGVVFEQFF	TGTGCCAGCAGTGAAGCTATACTAGCGGGAGTTGTTTTTGAGCAGTTCTTC
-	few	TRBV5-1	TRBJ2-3	CASSLTLGTSTDTQYF	TGCGCCAGCAGCCTGACGTTGGGTACTAGCACAGATACGCAGTATTTT
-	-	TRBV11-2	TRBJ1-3	CAVARDSGNTIYF	TGTGCCGTTGCCCGGGACTCTGGAAACACCATATATTTT
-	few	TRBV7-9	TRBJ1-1	CASSLNLVRGHTEAFF	TGTGCCAGCAGCTTGAATCTAGTAAGAGGTCACACTGAAGCTTTCTTT
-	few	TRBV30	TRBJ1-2	CAWNRVPRTDGYTF	TGTGCCTGGAATAGGGTCCCGCGCACGGATGGCTACACCTTC
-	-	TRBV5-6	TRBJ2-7	CASSLLASGYEQYF	TGTGCCAGCAGCTTGTTGGCTAGTGGTTACGAGCAGTACTTC
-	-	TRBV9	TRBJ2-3	CASSVAQGPDTQYF	TGTGCCAGCAGCGTAGCACAGGGCCCAGACACGCAGTATTTT
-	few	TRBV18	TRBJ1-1	CASSAERLEAFF	TGTGCCAGCTCAGCCGAGAGACTAGAAGCTTTCTTT
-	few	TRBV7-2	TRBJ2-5	CASSAPGVETQYF	TGTGCCAGCAGCGCCCCAGGGGTTGAGACCCAGTACTTC
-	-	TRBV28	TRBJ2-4	CASSPGSAGENIQYF	TGTGCCAGCAGTCCCGGCTCGGCAGGGGAAAACATTCAGTACTTC
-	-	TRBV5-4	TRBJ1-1	CASSLVGLPSGTMNTEAFF	TGTGCCAGCAGCTTGGTGGGTCTCCCCTCGGGGACCATGAACACTGAAGCTTTCTTT
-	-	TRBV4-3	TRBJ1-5	CASSQTLRRAQHF	TGCGCCAGCAGCCAGACACTGCGACGGGCGCAGCATTTT
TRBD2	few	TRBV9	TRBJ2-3	CASSPRTSGGTDTQYF	TGTGCCAGCAGCCCCCGGACTAGCGGAGGCACAGATACGCAGTATTTT
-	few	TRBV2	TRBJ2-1	CASSGGVYPNEQFF	TGTGCCAGCAGTGGAGGGGTGTATCCCAATGAGCAGTTCTTC
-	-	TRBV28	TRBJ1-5	CASSLSAARFRPQHF	TGTGCCAGCAGTTTATCGGCCGCTCGATTTCGGCCCCAGCATTTT
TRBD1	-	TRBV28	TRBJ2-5	CASTNPGGSETQYF	TGTGCCAGCACCAACCCAGGGGGCTCGGAGACCCAGTACTTC
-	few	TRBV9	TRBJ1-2	CASSSSGQLGYTF	TGTGCCAGCAGCTCCTCCGGGCAACTAGGCTACACCTTC
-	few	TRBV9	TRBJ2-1	CASSGNRTDSYNEQFF	TGTGCCAGCAGCGGAAATCGCACAGATTCCTACAATGAGCAGTTCTTC
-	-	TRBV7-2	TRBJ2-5	CASSLLRGPETQYF	TGTGCCAGCAGCCTTTTACGTGGTCCGGAGACCCAGTACTTC
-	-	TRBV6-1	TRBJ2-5	CASTLRGDGETQYF	TGTGCCAGCACTCTAAGGGGAGACGGAGAGACCCAGTACTTC
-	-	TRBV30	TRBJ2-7	CAWSKAGGFYEQYF	TGTGCCTGGAGTAAAGCTGGGGGCTTTTACGAGCAGTACTTC
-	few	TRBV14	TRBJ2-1	CASSQDARGEVGEQFF	TGTGCCAGCAGCCAAGATGCCAGGGGCGAAGTCGGTGAGCAGTTCTTC
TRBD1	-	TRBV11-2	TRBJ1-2	CASSLSTGANYGYTF	TGTGCCAGCAGCTTATCGACAGGGGCTAACTATGGCTACACCTTC
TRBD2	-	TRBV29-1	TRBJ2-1	CSVVRLAATNEQFF	TGCAGCGTTGTGAGACTAGCAGCTACCAATGAGCAGTTCTTC
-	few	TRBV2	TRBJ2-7	CASTGGVWEQYF	TGTGCCAGCACCGGCGGCGTCTGGGAGCAGTACTTC
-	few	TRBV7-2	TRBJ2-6	CASSRTGGNSGANVLTF	TGTGCCAGCAGTCGTACGGGTGGAAACTCTGGGGCCAACGTCCTGACTTTC
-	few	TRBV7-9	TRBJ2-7	CASSLVVGAYYEQYF	TGTGCCAGCAGCTTGGTAGTGGGGGCTTACTACGAGCAGTACTTC
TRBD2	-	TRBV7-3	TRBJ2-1	CASSSTSGAPNEQFF	TGTGCCAGCAGCTCGACTAGCGGGGCTCCCAATGAGCAGTTCTTC
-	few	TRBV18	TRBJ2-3	CASSSQGADTQYF	TGTGCCAGCTCATCTCAGGGTGCAGATACGCAGTATTTT
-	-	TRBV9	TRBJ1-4	CASSPRGGAGEKLFF	TGTGCCAGCAGCCCCCGTGGGGGAGCGGGTGAAAAACTGTTTTTT
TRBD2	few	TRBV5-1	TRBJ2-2	CASSGLTNTGELFF	TGCGCCAGCTCGGGACTAACCAACACCGGGGAGCTGTTTTTT
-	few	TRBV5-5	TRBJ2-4	CASSLIDRKNIQYF	TGTGCCAGCAGCTTGATTGACAGGAAAAACATTCAGTACTTC
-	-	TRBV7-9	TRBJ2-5	CASSLGVGETQYF	TGTGCCAGCAGCTTAGGGGTTGGGGAGACCCAGTACTTC
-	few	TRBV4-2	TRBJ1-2	CASSQAAVNGYTF	TGTGCCAGCAGCCAAGCTGCAGTTAACGGCTACACCTTC
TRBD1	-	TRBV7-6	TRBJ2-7	CASSLTNRGEQYF	TGTGCCAGCAGCCTAACGAACAGGGGTGAGCAGTACTTC
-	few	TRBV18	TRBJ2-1	CASSPDLSSYNEQFF	TGTGCCAGCTCCCCCGACCTGAGCTCCTACAATGAGCAGTTCTTC
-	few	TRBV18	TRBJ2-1	CASSRTAEQFF	TGTGCCAGCTCGCGGACAGCCGAGCAGTTCTTC
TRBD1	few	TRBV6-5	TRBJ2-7	CASSSGQGETYEQYF	TGTGCCAGCAGTTCGGGACAGGGCGAAACCTACGAGCAGTACTTC
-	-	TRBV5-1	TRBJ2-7	CASRGEQYF	TGCGCCAGCAGGGGGGAGCAGTACTTC
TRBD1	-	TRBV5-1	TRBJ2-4	CASSPDRGGNIQYF	TGCGCCAGCAGCCCGGACAGGGGAGGAAACATTCAGTACTTC
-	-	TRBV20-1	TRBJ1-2	CSARDIDGYTF	TGCAGTGCTAGAGACATCGATGGCTACACCTTC
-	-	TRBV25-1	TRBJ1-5	CASRSPEGKNPLRPQHF	TGTGCCAGCAGATCCCCTGAAGGTAAGAATCCCCTGCGGCCCCAGCATTTT